This TCR beta chain was identified in a study of CD4 T cells in relation to SARS-CoV-2 and coronaviruses. As for the study in general: The restricting HLA molecule for shared crossreactive spike epitopes was mapped.

Study outcomes and limitations: Crossreactivity was assessed only for spike protein, not other viral proteins.

For roughly ten days, 10^5 sorted CD4+ cells grew with T cell-depleted PBMCs and CEF. TCRdb keeps only in-frame clones here, not all; method: immunoSEQ multiplex PCR. Found here are around 30,000 clones, roughly 82% of them singletons; the top ten hold nearly 3.5%. Germline assignment: CDR1 MNHEY and CDR2 SVGAGI. J lost 7 bases, V lost 6 bases, and 8 bases had no gene match. The CDR3 runs 15 residues. Regarding this clone: The antigen remains unidentified.

Specimen: memory CD4+ T cells from PBMCs, cultured in vitro. The sequence came from an adult with COVID-19. V gene TRBV6-5 combines with J gene TRBJ2-1, with TRBD1 identical over 11 bases. The CDR3: CASRAGTGGRNEQFF. In nucleotides, the CDR3 is TGTGCCAGCAGGGCAGGGACAGGGGGGAGGAATGAGCAGTTCTTC.